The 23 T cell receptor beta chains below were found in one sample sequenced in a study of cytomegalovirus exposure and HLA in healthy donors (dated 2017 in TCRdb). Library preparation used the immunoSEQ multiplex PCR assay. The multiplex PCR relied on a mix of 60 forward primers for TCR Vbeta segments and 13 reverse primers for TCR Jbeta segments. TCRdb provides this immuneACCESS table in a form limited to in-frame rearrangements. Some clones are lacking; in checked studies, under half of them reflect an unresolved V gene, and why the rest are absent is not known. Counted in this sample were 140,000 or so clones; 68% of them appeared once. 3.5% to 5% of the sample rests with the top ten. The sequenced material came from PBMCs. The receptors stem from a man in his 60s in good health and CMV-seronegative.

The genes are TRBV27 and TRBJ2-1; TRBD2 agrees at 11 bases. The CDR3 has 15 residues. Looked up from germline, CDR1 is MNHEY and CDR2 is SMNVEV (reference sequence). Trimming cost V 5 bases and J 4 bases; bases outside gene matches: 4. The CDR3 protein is CASSPGLAGYNEQFF. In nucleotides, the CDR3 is TGTGCCAGCAGTCCAGGACTAGCGGGTTACAATGAGCAGTTCTTC.

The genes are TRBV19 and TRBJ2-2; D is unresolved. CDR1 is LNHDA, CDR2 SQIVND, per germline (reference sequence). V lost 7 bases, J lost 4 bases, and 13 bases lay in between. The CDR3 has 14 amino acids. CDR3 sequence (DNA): TGTGCCAGTACCCCCGTGGTCGGCACCGGGGAGCTGTTTTTT. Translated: CASTPVVGTGELFF.

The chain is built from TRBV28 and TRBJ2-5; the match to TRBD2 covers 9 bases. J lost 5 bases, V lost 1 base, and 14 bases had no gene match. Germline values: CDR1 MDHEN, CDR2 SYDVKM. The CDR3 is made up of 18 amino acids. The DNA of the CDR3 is TGTGCCAGCAGTTTATTCAGGGGATGGGCGGGAGGGCCGGAGACCCAGTACTTC. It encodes CASSLFRGWAGGPETQYF.

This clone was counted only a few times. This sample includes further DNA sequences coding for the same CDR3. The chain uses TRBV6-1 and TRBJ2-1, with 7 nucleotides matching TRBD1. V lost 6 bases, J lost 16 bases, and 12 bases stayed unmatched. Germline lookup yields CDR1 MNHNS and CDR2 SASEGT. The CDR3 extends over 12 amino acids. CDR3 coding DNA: TGTGCCAGCAGCGCCTTAGGGGACAGCAAATTCTTC. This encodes CASSALGDSKFF.

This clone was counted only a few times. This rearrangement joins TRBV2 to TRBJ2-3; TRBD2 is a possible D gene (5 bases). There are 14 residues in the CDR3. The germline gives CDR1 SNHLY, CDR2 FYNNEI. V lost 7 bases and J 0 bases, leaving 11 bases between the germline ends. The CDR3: CASTRGTSTDTQYF. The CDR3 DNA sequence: TGTGCCAGCACCCGGGGAACTAGCACAGATACGCAGTATTTT. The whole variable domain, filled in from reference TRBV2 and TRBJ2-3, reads EPEVTQTPSHQVTQMGQEVILRCVPISNHLYFYWYRQILGQKVEFLVSFYNNEISEKSEIFDDQFSVERPDGSNFTLKIRSTKLEDSAMYFCASTRGTSTDTQYFGPGTRLTVL.

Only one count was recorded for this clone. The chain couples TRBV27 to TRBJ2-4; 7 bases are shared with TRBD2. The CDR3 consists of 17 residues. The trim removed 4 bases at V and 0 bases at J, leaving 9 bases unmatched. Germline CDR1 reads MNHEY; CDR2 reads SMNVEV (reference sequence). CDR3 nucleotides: TGTGCCAGCAGTTCCCCGTTAGCGGGCGCAGCCAAAAACATTCAGTACTTC. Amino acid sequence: CASSSPLAGAAKNIQYF.

CDR3 in amino acids: CASSTPGQGDYGYTF. The CDR3 nucleotides are TGTGCCAGTAGTACCCCGGGACAGGGTGACTATGGCTACACCTTC. The chain links TRBV19 to TRBJ1-2; 9 bases match TRBD1. CDR3 size: 15 residues. J lost 3 bases, V lost 4 bases, and 6 bases had no gene match. CDR1 LNHDA and CDR2 SQIVND come from the germline V gene (reference sequence).

CDR3 loop: CASSSDKGLIQPQHF. CDR3 bases: TGTGCCAGCAGTTCCGATAAGGGGCTGATTCAGCCCCAGCATTTT. This sequence joins TRBV28 and TRBJ1-5, with TRBD1 as a possible D gene (5 bases). The CDR3 covers 15 residues. Germline CDR1 reads MDHEN; CDR2 reads SYDVKM. The germline V and J ends were trimmed by 4 bases and 6 bases, with 16 bases remaining between them.

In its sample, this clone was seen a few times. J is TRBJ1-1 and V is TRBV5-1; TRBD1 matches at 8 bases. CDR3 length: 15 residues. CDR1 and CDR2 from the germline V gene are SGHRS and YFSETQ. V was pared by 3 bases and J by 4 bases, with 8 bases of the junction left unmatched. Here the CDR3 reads CASSSVTGEATEAFF. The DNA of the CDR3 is TGCGCCAGCAGCTCGGTGACAGGGGAGGCCACTGAAGCTTTCTTT. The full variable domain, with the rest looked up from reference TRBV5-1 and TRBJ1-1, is KAGVTQTPRYLIKTRGQQVTLSCSPISGHRSVSWYQQTPGQGLQFLFEYFSETQRNKGNFPGRFSGRQFSNSRSEMNVSTLELGDSALYLCASSSVTGEATEAFFGQGTRLTVV.

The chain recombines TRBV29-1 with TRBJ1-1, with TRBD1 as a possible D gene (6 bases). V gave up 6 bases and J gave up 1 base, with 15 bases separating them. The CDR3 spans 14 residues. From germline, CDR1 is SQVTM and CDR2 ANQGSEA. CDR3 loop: CSVARTVKNTEAFF. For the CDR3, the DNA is TGCAGCGTCGCCCGGACAGTCAAGAACACTGAAGCTTTCTTT.

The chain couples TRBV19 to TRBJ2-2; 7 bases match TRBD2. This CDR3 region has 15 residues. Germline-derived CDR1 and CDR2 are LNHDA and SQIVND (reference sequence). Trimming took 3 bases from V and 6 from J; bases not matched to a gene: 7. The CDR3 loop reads CASSIWATSSGELFF. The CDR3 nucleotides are TGTGCCAGTAGTATTTGGGCGACTAGCTCCGGGGAGCTGTTTTTT.

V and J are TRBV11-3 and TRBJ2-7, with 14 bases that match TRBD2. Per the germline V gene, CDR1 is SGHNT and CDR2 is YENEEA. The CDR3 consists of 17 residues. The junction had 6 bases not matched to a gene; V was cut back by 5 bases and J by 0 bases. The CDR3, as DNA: TGTGCCAGCAGCCTTGGGACTAGCGGGAGCCTCTCCTACGAGCAGTACTTC. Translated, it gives CASSLGTSGSLSYEQYF.

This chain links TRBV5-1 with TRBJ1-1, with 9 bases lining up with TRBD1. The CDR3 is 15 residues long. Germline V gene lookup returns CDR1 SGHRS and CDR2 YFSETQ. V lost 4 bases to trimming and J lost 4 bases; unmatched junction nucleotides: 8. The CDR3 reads CASSLIPGQGTEAFF. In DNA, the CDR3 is TGCGCCAGCAGCCTGATACCGGGACAGGGCACTGAAGCTTTCTTT.

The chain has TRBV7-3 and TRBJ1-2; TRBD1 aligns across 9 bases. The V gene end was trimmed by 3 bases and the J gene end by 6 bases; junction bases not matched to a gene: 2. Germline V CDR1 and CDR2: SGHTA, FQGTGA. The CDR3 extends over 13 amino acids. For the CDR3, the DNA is TGTGCCAGCAGCTTCCGGGACAGGGATGGCTACACCTTC. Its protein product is CASSFRDRDGYTF.

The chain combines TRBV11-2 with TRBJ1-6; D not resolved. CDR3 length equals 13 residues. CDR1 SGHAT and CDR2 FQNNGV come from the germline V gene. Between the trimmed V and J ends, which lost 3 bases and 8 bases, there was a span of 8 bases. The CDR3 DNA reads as TGTGCCAGCAGCTTTAGTGGAGATTCACCCCTCCACTTT. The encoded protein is CASSFSGDSPLHF.

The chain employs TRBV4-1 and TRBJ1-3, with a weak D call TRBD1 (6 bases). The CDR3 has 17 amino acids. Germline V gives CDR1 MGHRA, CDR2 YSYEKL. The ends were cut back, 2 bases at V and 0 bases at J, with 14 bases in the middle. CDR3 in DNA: TGCGCCAGCAGCCAATTTGACAGGCCCAGCTCTGGAAACACCATATATTTT. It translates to CASSQFDRPSSGNTIYF.

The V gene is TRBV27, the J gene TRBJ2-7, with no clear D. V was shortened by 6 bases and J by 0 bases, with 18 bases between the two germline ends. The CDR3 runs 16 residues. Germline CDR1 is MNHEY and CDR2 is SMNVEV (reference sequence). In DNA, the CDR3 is TGTGCCAGCAGCCCCGAGTGGGCCAGAAGCTCCTACGAGCAGTACTTC. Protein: CASSPEWARSSYEQYF.

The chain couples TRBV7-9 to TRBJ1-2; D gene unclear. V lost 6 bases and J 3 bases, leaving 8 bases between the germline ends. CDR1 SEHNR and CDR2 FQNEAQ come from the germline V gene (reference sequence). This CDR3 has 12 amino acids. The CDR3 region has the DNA TGTGCCAGCAGTTTTTCTGACTATGGCTACACCTTC. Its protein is CASSFSDYGYTF. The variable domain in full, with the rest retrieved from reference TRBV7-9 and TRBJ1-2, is DTGVSQNPRHKITKRGQNVTFRCDPISEHNRLYWYRQTLGQGPEFLTYFQNEAQLEKSRLLSDRFSAERPKGSFSTLEIQRTEQGDSAMYLCASSFSDYGYTFGSGTRLTVV.

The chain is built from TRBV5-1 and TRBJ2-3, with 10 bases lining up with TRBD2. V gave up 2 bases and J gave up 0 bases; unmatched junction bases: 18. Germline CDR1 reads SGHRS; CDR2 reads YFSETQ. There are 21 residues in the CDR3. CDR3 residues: CASSFQPPGTSVTSSTDTQYF. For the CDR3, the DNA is TGCGCCAGCAGCTTCCAACCCCCCGGGACTAGCGTTACTTCTAGCACAGATACGCAGTATTTT.

The CDR3 reads CASSPGLAGGYNEQFF. The CDR3 DNA reads as TGTGCCAGCAGCCCGGGACTAGCGGGAGGGTACAATGAGCAGTTCTTC. The chain employs TRBV5-4 and TRBJ2-1; 16 positions agree with TRBD2. Per germline, CDR1 SGHNT and CDR2 YYREEE (reference sequence). This CDR3 is 16 amino acids long. Germline trimming cut 4 bases from V and 4 bases from J; bases unmatched to any gene: 2.

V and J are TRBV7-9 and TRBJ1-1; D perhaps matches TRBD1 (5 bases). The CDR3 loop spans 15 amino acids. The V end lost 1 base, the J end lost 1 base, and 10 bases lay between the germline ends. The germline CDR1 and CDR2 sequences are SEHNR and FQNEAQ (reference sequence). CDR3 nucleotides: TGTGCCAGCAGCTTAGGTGGACACTGGAACACTGAAGCTTTCTTT. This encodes CASSLGGHWNTEAFF.

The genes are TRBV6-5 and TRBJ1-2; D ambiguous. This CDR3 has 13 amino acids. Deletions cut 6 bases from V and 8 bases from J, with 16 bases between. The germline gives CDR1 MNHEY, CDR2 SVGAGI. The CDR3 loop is CASSRSQARGYTF. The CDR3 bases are TGTGCCAGCAGCAGATCCCAGGCAAGAGGCTACACCTTC.

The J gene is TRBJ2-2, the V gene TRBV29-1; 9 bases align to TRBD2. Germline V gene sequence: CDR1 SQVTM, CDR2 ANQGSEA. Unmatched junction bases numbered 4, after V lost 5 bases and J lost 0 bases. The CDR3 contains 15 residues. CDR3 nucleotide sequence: TGCAGCGTTCGTAGCGGGAGTACGAACACCGGGGAGCTGTTTTTT. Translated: CSVRSGSTNTGELFF.